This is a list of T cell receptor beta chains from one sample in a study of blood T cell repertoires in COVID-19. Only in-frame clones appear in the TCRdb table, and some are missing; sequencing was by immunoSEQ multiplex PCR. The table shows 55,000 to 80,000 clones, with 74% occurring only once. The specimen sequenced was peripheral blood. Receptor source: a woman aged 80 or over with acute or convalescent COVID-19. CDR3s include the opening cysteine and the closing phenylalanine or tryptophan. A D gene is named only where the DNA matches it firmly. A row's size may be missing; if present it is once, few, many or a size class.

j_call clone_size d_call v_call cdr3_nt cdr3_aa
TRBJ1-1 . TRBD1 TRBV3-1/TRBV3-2 TGTGCCAGCAGCCAAGATTTACAGGGGCTCACTGAAGCTTTCTTT CASSQDLQGLTEAFF
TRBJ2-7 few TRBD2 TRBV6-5 TGTGCCAGCAGGACCCCTAGCGGGGTGTTCTACGAGCAGTACTTC CASRTPSGVFYEQYF
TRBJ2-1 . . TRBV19 TGTGCCAGTAGTATAGGCGGACTTTCTAACTACAATGAGCAGTTCTTC CASSIGGLSNYNEQFF
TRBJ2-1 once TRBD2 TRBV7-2 TGTGCCAGCAGCTCCACCGGGACTAGCGGGAGGGTAAACAATGAGCAGTTCTTC CASSSTGTSGRVNNEQFF
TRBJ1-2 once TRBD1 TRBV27 TGTGCCAGCAGCTCCAGGGGGCGCGAAAGTGGCTACACCTTC CASSSRGRESGYTF
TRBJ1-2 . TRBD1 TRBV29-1 TGCAGCGTTGCTTCGGTCCCGGGACAGGGGAACTATGGCTACACCTTC CSVASVPGQGNYGYTF
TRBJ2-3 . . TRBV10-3 TGTGCCATCGGGTCCGACACCCCACACACAGATACGCAGTATTTT CAIGSDTPHTDTQYF
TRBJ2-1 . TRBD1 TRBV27 TGTGCCAGCAGTCCGGCCGCACGACTGGACAGGGAGTTCTTC CASSPAARLDREFF
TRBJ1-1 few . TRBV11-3 TGTGCCAGCAGCTTCTTTCCGGGACATCTCGACACTGAAGCTTTCTTT CASSFFPGHLDTEAFF
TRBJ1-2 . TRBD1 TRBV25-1 TGTGCCAGCAGTTTCAGGGGGTCTAACTATGGCTACACCTTC CASSFRGSNYGYTF
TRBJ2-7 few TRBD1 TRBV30 TGTGCCTGGAGTCTGGACAGGGGCGACGAGCAGTACTTC CAWSLDRGDEQYF
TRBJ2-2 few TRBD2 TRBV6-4 TGTGCCAGCGCCGGGACTAGGAACACCGGGGAGCTGTTTTTT CASAGTRNTGELFF
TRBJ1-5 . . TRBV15 TGTGCCACCAGCAGAGATTATGGGGGGGAGCAGCCCCAGCATTTT CATSRDYGGEQPQHF
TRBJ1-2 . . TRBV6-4 TGTGCCAGCAGTGACTGGAACAAAGGGGCTAACTATGGCTACACCTTC CASSDWNKGANYGYTF
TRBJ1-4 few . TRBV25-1 TGTGCCAGCAGTGATAAGCCTGTTAACTCAACTAATGAAAAACTGTTTTTT CASSDKPVNSTNEKLFF
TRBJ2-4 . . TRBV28 TGTGCCAGCAGTTTAGATCAGGTGGGCATTCAGTACTTC CASSLDQVGIQYF